This TCR beta chain came from a study of Ad26.COV2.S vaccination and SARS-CoV-2 variants. This sample's treatment: some 20 received Ad26.COV2.S at low or high dose, single or two shots; about 5 received placebo; per-sample allocation not given. Vaccine and placebo recipients were sampled on day 63 after the first injection. The administered vaccine (an Ad26 vector) expressed Wuhan-strain SARS-CoV-2 spike. Note on this clone: What it binds is not known.

The data were produced by immunoSEQ multiplex PCR, yet TCRdb's version contains in-frame clones alone and is incomplete. The table shows roughly 400,000 clones, with roughly 90% occurring only once. Broader study findings: Vaccinated individuals (as opposed to placebo recipients) had higher spike-specific TCR breadth.

Germline V gene data show CDR1 as MNHEY and CDR2 as SVGAGI. Unmatched junction bases numbered 8, after V lost 2 bases and J lost 8 bases. The CDR3 is 15 residues long. The sample here was peripheral blood, taken in a trial of Ad26.COV2.S vaccine versus placebo. The sequence was obtained from a person aged 18-65 years who received the Ad26.COV2.S COVID-19 vaccine or a placebo. The chain uses TRBV6-5 and TRBJ2-4, with 8 bases identical to TRBD2. CDR3 DNA sequence: TGTGCCAGCAGTTACGCTCGTGGGACTAGTTACATTCAGTACTTC. This codes for CASSYARGTSYIQYF.